A single sample is the source of the 20 T cell receptor beta chains below, sequenced in a study of Graves' ophthalmopathy and Graves' hyperthyroidism. Transcripts of RNA were the source for amplifying TCR beta CDR3 regions. HTBI primers were employed in first-round RT-PCR, then a second-round multiplex PCR followed. TCRdb reanalysed the multiplex PCR reads using MiXCR and keeps one entry per CDR3 protein. Among roughly 380,000 distinct CDR3 sequences listed, less than 20% were seen once. Sequencing used peripheral blood. The receptors shown here come from a woman younger than 30 with stable Graves' hyperthyroidism.

At least ten counts were recorded for this clonotype. The J gene is TRBJ1-3, the V gene TRBV6-1; D is unclear. Trimming left V 7 bases short and J 0 bases short, with 10 bases between. The CDR3 loop spans 14 amino acids. Germline assignment: CDR1 MNHNS and CDR2 SASEGT. The CDR3 region has the DNA TGTGCCAGCACGGAAGGAAACTCTGGAAACACCATATATTTT. The encoded protein is CASTEGNSGNTIYF.

At least ten counts were recorded for this clonotype. The rearrangement joins TRBV7-8 to TRBJ1-5, with D unclear. The CDR3 loop spans 14 amino acids. Germline loops: CDR1 SGHVS, CDR2 FQNEAQ. Trimming removed 1 base at V and 0 bases at J, with 4 bases between. The CDR3 region has the DNA TGTGCCAGCAGCTTAGGGGCTAGCAATCAGCCCCAGCATTTT. This translates into CASSLGASNQPQHF.

This clonotype occurred many times. CDR3 coding DNA: TGTGCCAGCAGCGCCTCGGGGAGGCACGGACTTGGCTACACCTTC. This translates into CASSASGRHGLGYTF. The rearrangement links TRBV5-6 to TRBJ1-2; D gene unclear. Trimming removed 4 bases at V and 7 bases at J, with 20 bases between. Germline CDR1 and CDR2: SGHDT and YYEEEE. The CDR3 totals 15 residues.

The chain employs TRBV4-2 and TRBJ2-7, with 8 bases aligning to TRBD1. With 0 bases clipped from V and 2 bases from J, the junction kept 6 bases outside the gene matches. Germline assignment: CDR1 LGHNA and CDR2 YNFKEQ. The CDR3 runs 16 residues. CDR3 coding DNA: TGTGCCAGCAGCCAAGATGGGGCGGACAGGGCCTACGAGCAGTACTTC. Protein sequence: CASSQDGADRAYEQYF.

This clonotype was counted ten times or more. The chain is built from TRBV11-2 and TRBJ2-7; 9 bases match TRBD1. The CDR3 consists of 12 residues. Losses at the gene ends were 5 bases for V and 8 bases for J; bases not matched to a gene: 4. Germline-derived CDR1 and CDR2 are SGHAT and FQNNGV. CDR3 region: CASSGDRVQQYF. CDR3 sequence (DNA): TGTGCCAGCAGCGGGGACAGGGTGCAGCAGTACTTC.

This clonotype was seen at least ten times. The rearrangement joins TRBV7-2 to TRBJ2-5; D is uncertain. The germline V gene encodes CDR1 SGHTA and CDR2 FQGNSA. With 1 base removed from V and 5 bases from J, the gap between germline ends came to 5 bases. The CDR3 consists of 12 residues. The CDR3 DNA reads TGTGCCAGCAGCTTAGACGTTGAGACCCAGTACTTC. It yields the protein CASSLDVETQYF.

This clonotype was observed many times. The chain uses TRBV29-1 and TRBJ2-4; D not resolved. V lost 5 bases, J lost 0 bases, and 11 bases lay in between. Germline-derived CDR1 and CDR2 are SQVTM and ANQGSEA. The CDR3 loop spans 14 amino acids. The DNA for the CDR3 is TGCAGCGTTCGAGCAAACTTAGCCAAAAACATTCAGTACTTC. Its protein is CSVRANLAKNIQYF.

In its sample, this clonotype was seen many times. Written as DNA, the CDR3 is TGTGCCAGCACCCCCGAGGTCGATCAGCCCCAGCATTTT. Amino acid sequence: CASTPEVDQPQHF. The chain joins TRBV12-3 or TRBV12-4 to TRBJ1-5; D gene unclear. V gave up 7 bases and J gave up 5 bases, with 12 bases separating them. The CDR3 has 13 residues.

The chain combines TRBV20-1 with TRBJ2-7; 9 nucleotides agree with TRBD1. Germline trimming cut 4 bases from V and 2 bases from J; bases unmatched to any gene: 3. Germline V gene data show CDR1 as DFQATT and CDR2 as SNEGSKA (reference sequence). CDR3 length: 13 amino acids. The CDR3 coding sequence is TGCAGTGCTAAGGACAGGGGTCCCTACGAGCAGTACTTC. This sequence encodes CSAKDRGPYEQYF.

There are many counts of this clonotype. The chain joins TRBV12-3 or TRBV12-4 to TRBJ2-2, with D possibly matching TRBD1 (6 bases). Trimming pared 7 bases from V and 5 bases from J, leaving 20 bases between. The CDR3 is 16 residues long. CDR3 DNA sequence: TGTGCCAGCAAGCGGCCGACAGGTCTGAGTACCGGGGAGCTGTTTTTT. This sequence encodes CASKRPTGLSTGELFF.

This clonotype occurred many times. The chain recombines TRBV6-2 or TRBV6-3 with TRBJ2-7; D remains unclear. The germline V gene encodes CDR1 MNHEY and CDR2 SVGEGT. CDR3 length: 15 amino acids. V gave up 6 bases and J gave up 2 bases, with 17 bases separating them. The CDR3 loop reads CASSGFRFGTYEQYF. The CDR3 DNA reads TGTGCCAGCAGCGGGTTCAGGTTCGGTACCTACGAGCAGTACTTC.

This clonotype was counted ten times or more. V and J are TRBV2 and TRBJ2-5; D is unclear. With 6 bases removed from V and 1 base from J, the gap between germline ends came to 6 bases. Germline V gives CDR1 SNHLY, CDR2 FYNNEI. The CDR3 is 12 amino acids. The CDR3 reads CASRGIQETQYF. The DNA of the CDR3 is TGTGCCAGCAGAGGGATCCAAGAGACCCAGTACTTC.

In its sample, this clonotype was seen many times. The junction and the germline gene differ at one end; a read error may be behind it. V is TRBV7-2 and J is TRBJ1-1, with D uncertain. CDR1 is SGHTA and CDR2 is FQGNSA in the germline V gene. The CDR3 is 13 amino acids. As DNA, the CDR3 is TGTGCCAGCAGCTTACTCCGGAACAGTGAAGCTTTCTTT. Amino acid sequence: CASSLLRNSEAFF. The full variable domain, completed using reference TRBV7-2 and TRBJ1-1, is GAGVSQSPSNKVTEKGKDVELRCDPISGHTALYWYRQSLGQGLEFLIYFQGNSAPDKSGLPSDRFSAERTGGSVSTLTIQRTQQEDSAVYLCASSLLRNSEAFFGQGTRLTVV.

There are many counts of this clonotype. V and J are TRBV7-3 and TRBJ2-5; 7 nucleotides match TRBD2. From germline, CDR1 is SGHTA and CDR2 FQGTGA. V shed 5 bases and J 5 bases; nucleotides not matched to a gene: 5. The CDR3 consists of 13 residues. CDR3 loop: CASSGGGVETQYF. The CDR3 DNA reads TGTGCCAGCAGCGGCGGGGGAGTGGAGACCCAGTACTTC. Drawing the rest from reference TRBV7-3 and TRBJ2-5, the complete variable domain is GAGVSQTPSNKVTEKGKYVELRCDPISGHTALYWYRQSLGQGPEFLIYFQGTGAADDSGLPNDRFFAVRPEGSVSTLKIQRTERGDSAVYLCASSGGGVETQYFGPGTRLLVL.

In this sample, this clonotype is large. The chain joins TRBV2 to TRBJ1-5, with D possibly TRBD1 on 6 matching bases. The CDR3 contains 15 residues. The germline V gene has CDR1 SNHLY and CDR2 FYNNEI. The ends were cut back, 3 bases at V and 4 bases at J, with 13 bases in the middle. The CDR3 nucleotides are TGTGCCAGCAGTGAGCGTCAGGGGACTAATCAGCCCCAGCATTTT. Its protein is CASSERQGTNQPQHF.

On this clonotype: Germline is not matched at one junction end, which may reflect a read error. The chain couples TRBV3-1 to TRBJ1-1, with 8 bases matching TRBD1. Germline V gene lookup returns CDR1 LGHDT and CDR2 YNNKEL (reference sequence). The CDR3 has 16 amino acids. The CDR3 spells CASSQGAATGDTEACF. CDR3 DNA: TGTGCCAGCAGCCAAGGCGCCGCGACAGGGGACACTGAAGCTTGCTTT. Drawing the rest from reference TRBV3-1 and TRBJ1-1, the complete variable domain is DTAVSQTPKYLVTQMGNDKSIKCEQNLGHDTMYWYKQDSKKFLKIMFSYNNKELIINETVPNRFSPKSPDKAHLNLHINSLELGDSAVYFCASSQGAATGDTEACFGQGTRLTVV.

In this sample, this clonotype turned up many times. The rearrangement uses TRBV12-3 or TRBV12-4 and TRBJ1-6; no definite D call. This CDR3 spans 14 amino acids. The V end lost 1 base, the J end lost 7 bases, and 8 bases lay between the germline ends. The CDR3 spells CASSLGASNSPLHF. CDR3 coding DNA: TGTGCCAGCAGTTTAGGAGCCAGCAATTCACCCCTCCACTTT.

This clonotype was seen ten or more times. The chain is built from TRBV6-1 and TRBJ1-4; D gene unclear. Trimming took 0 bases from V and 4 from J, leaving 12 bases between them. The V gene's germline CDR1 is MNHNS and CDR2 SASEGT. The CDR3 has 16 amino acids. This CDR3 is CASSEALSAYNEKLFF. The CDR3 DNA sequence: TGTGCCAGCAGTGAAGCCCTCTCGGCCTATAATGAAAAACTGTTTTTT.

This clonotype occurred many times. The chain uses TRBV11-2 and TRBJ1-5; D is unclear. Trimming left V 0 bases short and J 1 base short, with 16 bases between. Germline V CDR1 and CDR2: SGHAT, FQNNGV. The CDR3 covers 18 residues. CDR3 in DNA: TGTGCCAGCAGCTTAGACGCGGCGGAGGCAATAAGCAATCAGCCCCAGCATTTT. It is translated as CASSLDAAEAISNQPQHF.

The sample holds many counts of this clonotype. This rearrangement joins TRBV7-9 to TRBJ1-1; D is undetermined. CDR3 length equals 14 residues. V lost 1 base, J lost 4 bases, and 10 bases lay in between. The germline V gene encodes CDR1 SEHNR and CDR2 FQNEAQ (reference sequence). This CDR3 reads CASSLVREATEAFF. The CDR3 nucleotides read TGTGCCAGCAGCTTAGTGAGGGAGGCCACTGAAGCTTTCTTT.